Below, 8 T cell receptor beta chains from the same sample are listed, as sequenced in a study of CD8 T cells in Susac syndrome. Random hexamers primed reverse transcription of about 0.45 to 1 ug RNA. TCRdb fed the immunoSEQ multiplex PCR reads into MiXCR, producing one record per CDR3 protein. The sample includes 400,000 or so distinct CDR3 sequences, about 85% of them seen just once. Sequences were obtained from CD8+ T cells from PBMCs. The receptors stem from a human donor with multiple sclerosis.

The V and J genes are TRBV12-3 or TRBV12-4 and TRBJ2-5; D is tentatively TRBD1 or TRBD2 (5 bases each). Trimming stripped 6 bases from V and 2 bases from J, with 22 bases between. The CDR3 totals 17 residues. The chain's CDR3 is CASSMNRRDENQETQYF. CDR3 nucleotide sequence: TGTGCCAGCAGCATGAATCGCCGGGACGAGAATCAAGAGACCCAGTACTTC.

J is TRBJ1-1 and V is TRBV27, with a weak D call TRBD1 (6 bases). Trimming removed 3 bases at V and 7 bases at J, with 12 bases between. In germline, CDR1 is MNHEY, CDR2 SMNVEV (reference sequence). This CDR3 comprises 13 residues. The CDR3, as DNA: TGTGCCAGCAGTTTCCCGGGGGCGTTTGAAGCTTTCTTT. Its translation is CASSFPGAFEAFF.

The chain couples TRBV6-1 to TRBJ2-5; D not resolved. The germline V and J ends were trimmed by 10 bases and 2 bases, with 26 bases remaining between them. Germline lookup yields CDR1 MNHNS and CDR2 SASEGT. The CDR3 covers 17 residues. The chain's CDR3 is CANPRLPLSNVQETQYF. The CDR3 coding sequence is TGTGCCAACCCACGGCTCCCTCTCTCAAACGTACAAGAGACCCAGTACTTC.

The CDR3 DNA reads as TGTGCCAGCTGTTGGACGAGCACAGATACGCAGTATTTT. Translation gives CASCWTSTDTQYF. The rearrangement links TRBV12-3 or TRBV12-4 to TRBJ2-3; D gene ambiguous. The CDR3 is 13 residues long. Trimming stripped 8 bases from V and 0 bases from J, with 9 bases between.

The chain joins TRBV7-9 to TRBJ1-2, with D possibly TRBD1 on 5 matching bases. V shed 5 bases and J shed 2 bases, with 15 bases lying between them. This CDR3 region has 15 residues. Germline assignment: CDR1 SEHNR and CDR2 FQNEAQ (reference sequence). The CDR3 DNA sequence: TGTGCCAGCAGCGATACCGGGACGGGAAACTATGGCTACACCTTC. This codes for CASSDTGTGNYGYTF.

The rearrangement joins TRBV2 to TRBJ2-7; 8 nucleotides line up with TRBD2. The CDR3 length is 17 residues. The junction had 16 bases not matched to a gene; V was cut back by 6 bases and J by 3 bases. CDR1 and CDR2 (germline): SNHLY, FYNNEI. The chain's CDR3 is CASSSLGLAGMNYEQYF. The DNA for the CDR3 is TGTGCCAGCAGCTCTCTTGGGTTAGCGGGGATGAACTACGAGCAGTACTTC.

This chain joins TRBV27 and TRBJ1-1, with D maybe TRBD1 (5 bases). The CDR3 length is 13 residues. Trimming removed 4 bases at V and 6 bases at J, with 12 bases between. Germline values: CDR1 MNHEY, CDR2 SMNVEV (reference sequence). CDR3 coding DNA: TGTGCCAGCAGTTACGCGGGACCCCCTGAAGCTTTCTTT. Encoded protein: CASSYAGPPEAFF.

J is TRBJ2-1 and V is TRBV7-6, with 9 bases identical to TRBD1. CDR1 and CDR2 (germline): SGHVS, FNYEAQ. The CDR3 has 16 residues. The J segment lost 5 bases and the V segment lost 5 bases, leaving 10 bases of the junction unmatched. DNA of the CDR3: TGTGCCAGCAGCCCACTTTATAGGACAGGGGACAATGAGCAGTTCTTC. Translated, it gives CASSPLYRTGDNEQFF. The full variable domain, its missing parts supplied by reference TRBV7-6 and TRBJ2-1, is GAGVSQSPRYKVTKRGQDVALRCDPISGHVSLYWYRQALGQGPEFLTYFNYEAQQDKSGLPNDRFSAERPEGSISTLTIQRTEQRDSAMYRCASSPLYRTGDNEQFFGPGTRLTVL.